Included here is one T cell receptor beta chain sequence, with context. The target antigen is unknown. The sample originates from a study of T cells expressing NK-cell markers. General study results and limits: Expanded clones of NKG2C+ T cells had an unclear HCMV specificity.

TCRdb reprocessed the 5' RACE reads and reports one entry per CDR3 protein, with no DNA. The listing contains about 440,000 distinct CDR3 sequences. CDR1 MDHEN and CDR2 SYDVKM come from the germline V gene. This CDR3 region has 15 residues. This TCR was sampled from a woman aged 18 to 75 in good health. V is TRBV28 and J is TRBJ2-7; TCRdb selects TRBD1, and the lack of DNA leaves this call unchecked. The sequencing input was blood T cells: a sorted CD56 or NKG2C T cell subset, CD4+ or CD8+ T cells, or bulk PBMC T cells (not recorded which). CDR3 loop: CASSKRTGSSYEQYF.